The rows below give T cell receptor beta chains drawn from one sample of a study of T cell responses to AZD1222 COVID-19 vaccine. Here immunoSEQ multiplex PCR was the method, and the copy in TCRdb shows in-frame clones only, minus some. The table lists more than 150,000 clones, about 87% of them singletons, with 2.5% to 3% in the top ten. This material consisted of peripheral blood, taken on day 0 of MenACWY control vaccination. These receptors all stem from an adult in good health. Both conserved end residues are part of each CDR3. A D gene is named only where the DNA matches it firmly. The size of a clone is reported for some rows only, either as once, few or many, or as a class for expanded clones.

j_call,v_call,d_call,clone_size,cdr3_aa,cdr3_nt
TRBJ2-5,TRBV27,-,-,CASKRGGETQYF,TGTGCCAGCAAGAGAGGAGGAGAGACCCAGTACTTC
TRBJ1-4,TRBV7-9,TRBD1,-,CASSPGTEGTNEKLFF,TGTGCCAGCAGCCCTGGGACAGAGGGAACTAATGAAAAACTGTTTTTT
TRBJ1-4,TRBV6-5,-,-,CASSSSSPGVKKLFF,TGTGCCAGCAGTTCCTCAAGTCCAGGGGTGAAAAAACTGTTTTTT
TRBJ2-7,TRBV27,-,-,CASSPRDTSREQYF,TGTGCCAGCAGCCCCCGGGACACTTCTCGCGAGCAGTACTTC
TRBJ1-4,TRBV6-1,TRBD1,-,CASSEVDGTGDEKLFF,TGTGCCAGCAGTGAAGTAGACGGGACAGGGGACGAAAAACTGTTTTTT
TRBJ2-7,TRBV12-3/TRBV12-4,-,-,CASSLLGTYEQYF,TGTGCCAGCAGTTTGTTGGGGACCTACGAGCAGTACTTC
TRBJ2-3,TRBV27,TRBD2,-,CASKKAGVLDTQYF,TGTGCCAGCAAAAAAGCGGGGGTTTTAGATACGCAGTATTTT
TRBJ1-2,TRBV7-2,-,-,CASSRDTYGYTF,TGTGCCAGCAGCCGGGACACCTATGGCTACACCTTC
TRBJ2-1,TRBV19,-,-,CASSPASGEAYNEQFF,TGTGCCAGTAGTCCCGCGTCCGGGGAGGCCTACAATGAGCAGTTCTTC
TRBJ1-2,TRBV20-1,-,-,CSVTGGGGYTF,TGCAGTGTAACGGGCGGGGGTGGCTACACCTTC
TRBJ1-1,TRBV5-4,-,-,CASARGGPAMNTEAFF,TGTGCCAGCGCCAGAGGGGGGCCTGCCATGAACACTGAAGCTTTCTTT
TRBJ1-6,TRBV5-1,TRBD1,-,CASSRDRDNSPLHF,TGCGCCAGCAGCCGGGACAGGGATAATTCACCCCTCCACTTT
TRBJ2-7,TRBV2,TRBD2,-,CASSEEGGPNEQYF,TGTGCCAGCAGTGAGGAGGGAGGGCCAAACGAGCAGTACTTC
TRBJ2-2,TRBV4-2,TRBD2,-,CASSPLGLAGDTGELFF,TGTGCCAGCAGCCCGCTGGGACTAGCGGGGGACACCGGGGAGCTGTTTTTT
TRBJ2-1,TRBV6-2/TRBV6-3,TRBD2,-,CASSERGGPSEQFF,TGTGCCAGCAGCGAGCGGGGGGGCCCGTCTGAGCAGTTCTTC
TRBJ2-3,TRBV7-2,-,-,CASSLGQADTQYF,TGTGCCAGCAGCTTAGGCCAGGCAGATACGCAGTATTTT
TRBJ1-6,TRBV27,TRBD1,-,CASRTGTGRSPLHF,TGTGCCAGCAGGACCGGGACAGGGAGGTCACCCCTCCACTTT
TRBJ2-5,TRBV19,-,-,CASRPVGDKQETQYF,TGTGCCAGTAGGCCCGTGGGGGACAAACAAGAGACCCAGTACTTC
TRBJ2-7,TRBV6-2/TRBV6-3,TRBD2,-,CASSYSEAGGPGEQYF,TGTGCCAGCAGTTACTCGGAAGCGGGGGGGCCGGGGGAGCAGTACTTC
TRBJ2-3,TRBV3-1/TRBV3-2,TRBD2,once,CASSPRLSGGTDTQYF,TGTGCCAGCAGCCCTCGGCTCAGCGGGGGCACAGATACGCAGTATTTT
TRBJ2-7,TRBV7-9,-,-,CASSFAEGYEQYF,TGTGCCAGCAGCTTTGCGGAAGGCTACGAGCAGTACTTC
TRBJ1-3,TRBV28,TRBD1,few,CASSPFEQGAGNTIYF,TGTGCCAGCAGTCCCTTCGAACAGGGGGCCGGAAACACCATATATTTT
TRBJ2-5,TRBV7-6,TRBD1,-,CASSPRTGRSETQYF,TGTGCCAGCAGCCCGAGGACAGGGCGGTCAGAGACCCAGTACTTC
TRBJ1-3,TRBV18,TRBD1,-,CASSPRDRPGNTIYF,TGTGCCAGCTCACCACGGGACAGGCCTGGAAACACCATATATTTT
TRBJ1-1,TRBV28,-,once,CASSITVGNTEAFF,TGTGCCAGCAGTATCACAGTGGGGAACACTGAAGCTTTCTTT
TRBJ2-5,TRBV5-6,TRBD2,-,CASSAGLAGWETQYF,TGTGCCAGCAGCGCAGGACTAGCCGGGTGGGAGACCCAGTACTTC
TRBJ1-1,TRBV30,-,-,CAWSATQGFTEAFF,TGTGCCTGGAGTGCAACACAGGGTTTTACTGAAGCTTTCTTT
TRBJ1-5,TRBV5-6,TRBD1,-,CASSVGTGLGQPQHF,TGTGCCAGCAGCGTCGGGACAGGGTTGGGTCAGCCCCAGCATTTT
TRBJ1-1,TRBV14,-,-,CASSPRGAANTEAFF,TGTGCCAGCAGCCCTAGGGGGGCAGCGAACACTGAAGCTTTCTTT
TRBJ2-5,TRBV7-2,-,-,CASSLVPATQETQYF,TGTGCCAGCAGCTTAGTCCCGGCTACTCAAGAGACCCAGTACTTC
TRBJ1-2,TRBV7-2,TRBD1,-,CASSRDRQYPPGYTF,TGTGCCAGCAGCAGGGACAGACAGTACCCCCCAGGCTACACCTTC
TRBJ2-1,TRBV4-2,TRBD2,-,CASSHGLAGGPVNNEQFF,TGTGCCAGCAGCCACGGACTAGCGGGGGGGCCTGTAAACAATGAGCAGTTCTTC
TRBJ1-3,TRBV5-8,-,-,CASSWGTIYF,TGTGCCAGCAGCTGGGGCACCATATATTTT
TRBJ2-3,TRBV9,-,-,CASSVSGFSTDTQYF,TGTGCCAGCAGCGTATCGGGGTTTAGCACAGATACGCAGTATTTT
TRBJ2-7,TRBV28,-,-,CASSDAVLSEQYF,TGTGCCAGCAGCGACGCGGTGCTCAGCGAGCAGTACTTC
TRBJ1-5,TRBV28,-,-,CASSTNRDGQPQHF,TGTGCCAGCAGCACGAACAGGGACGGTCAGCCCCAGCATTTT
TRBJ2-7,TRBV28,TRBD2,-,CASSFLGTSGSYEQYF,TGTGCCAGCAGTTTCCTTGGGACTAGCGGATCCTACGAGCAGTACTTC
TRBJ2-7,TRBV12-3/TRBV12-4,TRBD2,-,CASTLGGLGEQYF,TGTGCCAGCACCCTGGGAGGGCTGGGCGAGCAGTACTTC
TRBJ2-2,TRBV7-3,-,-,CASSPRGGINTGELFF,TGTGCCAGCAGCCCGAGGGGCGGGATCAACACCGGGGAGCTGTTTTTT
TRBJ2-3,TRBV9,-,-,CASSVERRDTQYF,TGTGCCAGCAGCGTAGAGCGTAGAGATACGCAGTATTTT
TRBJ2-1,TRBV19,-,-,CASSIRGDHYNEQFF,TGTGCCAGTAGTATCAGGGGTGATCACTACAATGAGCAGTTCTTC
TRBJ2-2,TRBV9,TRBD2,-,CASSVSGGPQGELFF,TGTGCCAGCAGCGTATCGGGGGGACCTCAGGGGGAGCTGTTTTTT
TRBJ1-4,TRBV19,-,-,CASSEGGLVNEKLFF,TGTGCCAGTAGTGAAGGGGGACTGGTTAATGAAAAACTGTTTTTT
TRBJ1-6,TRBV5-4,TRBD1,-,CASSFAGQGAGSPLHF,TGTGCCAGCAGCTTCGCGGGACAGGGGGCCGGTTCACCCCTCCACTTT
TRBJ2-7,TRBV23-1,TRBD2,-,CASSHWLAADEQYF,TGCGCCAGCAGTCACTGGCTAGCGGCTGACGAGCAGTACTTC
TRBJ1-4,TRBV28,TRBD1,-,CASRRTGDEKLFF,TGTGCCAGCAGGCGAACAGGGGATGAAAAACTGTTTTTT
TRBJ1-5,TRBV5-8,-,once,CASSLAPGPGEPQHF,TGTGCCAGCAGCTTGGCCCCAGGCCCAGGGGAGCCCCAGCATTTT
TRBJ2-3,TRBV6-7,TRBD2,-,CASSYQRGRWADTQYF,TGTGCCAGCAGTTACCAGCGGGGGAGGTGGGCAGATACGCAGTATTTT
TRBJ1-6,TRBV3-1/TRBV3-2,-,-,CASSQEGRSAGSPLHF,TGTGCCAGCAGCCAAGAAGGTAGGAGTGCGGGATCACCCCTCCACTTT
TRBJ1-2,TRBV28,-,-,CASSGIQGAYGYTF,TGTGCCAGCAGCGGAATTCAAGGGGCCTATGGCTACACCTTC
TRBJ1-1,TRBV5-1,-,-,CASSWGGMASMNTEAFF,TGCGCCAGCAGCTGGGGGGGAATGGCAAGCATGAACACTGAAGCTTTCTTT
TRBJ2-3,TRBV2,TRBD2,-,CASRGLAGSDTQYF,TGTGCCAGCAGGGGACTAGCGGGGTCAGATACGCAGTATTTT
TRBJ2-1,TRBV12-3/TRBV12-4,-,few,CASSLNRWNEQFF,TGTGCCAGCAGTTTAAACAGGTGGAATGAGCAGTTCTTC
TRBJ1-6,TRBV5-1,-,-,CASSLGPQGGDSPLHF,TGCGCCAGCAGCTTAGGTCCACAGGGAGGGGATTCACCCCTCCACTTT
TRBJ1-2,TRBV28,-,few,CASRDGSGRRGGYTF,TGTGCCAGCAGAGACGGCTCTGGGAGGAGGGGTGGCTACACCTTC
TRBJ2-5,TRBV5-4,TRBD2,-,CASSASVAGWGETQYF,TGTGCCAGCAGCGCTTCCGTAGCGGGGTGGGGGGAGACCCAGTACTTC
TRBJ2-7,TRBV5-1,-,-,CASSSDSPQGQQYF,TGCGCCAGCAGCTCGGATTCCCCCCAGGGCCAGCAGTACTTC